This TCR beta chain was obtained from a study of CD8 T cells in ankylosing spondylitis. Deletions cut 3 bases from V and 4 bases from J, with 9 bases between. The CDR3 is 13 amino acids. Study findings and constraints: Significant enrichment of disease-linked clones was reported in matched ankylosing spondylitis synovial fluid. Existing reports had already noted some motif variants in reactive arthritis synovial fluid and blood. Blood from ankylosing spondylitis patients appeared to carry a characteristic roughly eight-variant TCR beta motif.

This clonotype was detected ten times or more. What it recognizes is unknown. It was by quantitative 5'-RACE with molecular barcodes that TCR beta libraries were made. A single record per CDR3 protein comes from TCRdb applying MiXCR to the 5' RACE reads. In the table there are around 340,000 distinct CDR3 sequences, around 15% of which are singletons. J is TRBJ1-2 and V is TRBV12-3 or TRBV12-4; D remains unclear. The receptor was isolated from a male donor with ankylosing spondylitis or in good health (not recorded which). The sample consisted of blood, either unsorted or a sorted T cell fraction (not recorded which). The CDR3 nucleotides read TGTGCCAGCAGTTTGGAAAACCTCTATGGCTACACCTTC. Its protein product is CASSLENLYGYTF.